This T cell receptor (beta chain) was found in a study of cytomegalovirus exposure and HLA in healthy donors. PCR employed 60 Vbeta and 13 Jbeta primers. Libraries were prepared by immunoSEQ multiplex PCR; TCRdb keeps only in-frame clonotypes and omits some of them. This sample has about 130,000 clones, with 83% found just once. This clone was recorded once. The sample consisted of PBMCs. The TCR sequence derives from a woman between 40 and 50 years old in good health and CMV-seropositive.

The CDR3 nucleotides read TGTGCCAGCAGCTTCGCGGGAGGGCCTGACGAGCAGTACTTC. This codes for CASSFAGGPDEQYF. This chain connects TRBV11-2 to TRBJ2-7; TRBD2 agrees at 9 bases. J was trimmed by 5 bases and V by 3 bases; bases with no gene match: 5. The CDR3 covers 14 residues. Germline CDR1 and CDR2: SGHAT and FQNNGV.